Following are 28 T cell receptor beta chains from one sample sequenced in a study of cytomegalovirus exposure and HLA in healthy donors. The primer mix had 60 Vbeta and 13 Jbeta primers. This table comes from immunoSEQ multiplex PCR, and its TCRdb copy is limited to in-frame clones, with some not included. The table records over 150,000 clones, 60% to 85% of them present only once. The sample taken for sequencing was PBMCs. The receptor source for this set is a woman between 45 and 65 years old in good health and CMV-seropositive.

The chain links TRBV28 to TRBJ1-5; 7 bases line up with TRBD1. The junction had 9 bases not matched to a gene; V was cut back by 5 bases and J by 5 bases. The germline V gene has CDR1 MDHEN and CDR2 SYDVKM. This CDR3 has 15 amino acids. The DNA for the CDR3 is TGTGCCAGCAGTGACGACAGGGACGTTGATCAGCCCCAGCATTTT. This gives the protein CASSDDRDVDQPQHF.

V usage is TRBV4-3 and J usage is TRBJ2-5, with D tentatively TRBD1 (5 bases). The DNA end is more similar to TRBJ2-7, so the J call may be wrong. The CDR3 is made up of 13 amino acids. Germline-derived CDR1 and CDR2 are LGHNA and YSLEER. The chain's CDR3 is CASSTRQSYEQYF. Here the CDR3 DNA reads TGCGCCAGCAGCACCCGACAGTCCTACGAGCAGTACTTC.

The V and J genes are TRBV6-6 and TRBJ2-5; D possibly corresponds to TRBD2 (6 bases). The CDR3 consists of 14 residues. Germline V gene sequence: CDR1 MNHNY, CDR2 SVGAGI (reference sequence). Trimming took 7 bases from V and 4 from J, leaving 16 bases between them. CDR3 DNA: TGTGCCAGCAACCTAGGAGGGAGAGGAGAGACCCAGTACTTC. It is translated as CASNLGGRGETQYF.

This clone was detected a few times. The J gene is TRBJ2-1, the V gene TRBV19, with D possibly being TRBD2 (6 bases). The CDR3 runs 15 residues. With 5 bases removed from V and 2 bases from J, the gap between germline ends came to 13 bases. Per germline, CDR1 LNHDA and CDR2 SQIVND (reference sequence). The CDR3 DNA reads TGTGCCAGTAGTTACAGCGGGCCCGCCTACAATGAGCAGTTCTTC. This gives the protein CASSYSGPAYNEQFF.

CDR3 residues: CASSVRGGANTGELFF. The CDR3 DNA follows: TGTGCCAGCAGCGTACGCGGGGGGGCGAACACCGGGGAGCTGTTTTTT. The genes are TRBV9 and TRBJ2-2; 9 nucleotides line up with TRBD2. Germline V gives CDR1 SGDLS, CDR2 YYNGEE. Losses at the gene ends were 1 base for V and 0 bases for J; bases not matched to a gene: 1. This CDR3 is built from 16 residues.

This clone was seen just once. The rearrangement uses TRBV5-8 and TRBJ2-5; 11 nucleotides agree with TRBD2. Trimming removed 0 bases from V and 5 bases from J; junction bases left unmatched: 12. This CDR3 has 18 residues. The germline V gene has CDR1 SGHTS and CDR2 YDEGEE. CDR3 bases: TGTGCCAGCAGCTTGGCGGTACTAGCGGGAGTCAAGTCGGAGACCCAGTACTTC. This codes for CASSLAVLAGVKSETQYF.

A few counts support this clone. J is TRBJ2-7 and V is TRBV4-2; weak D call: TRBD2 (6 bases). This CDR3 comprises 17 residues. The germline CDR1 and CDR2 sequences are LGHNA and YNFKEQ. V dropped 0 bases and J dropped 0 bases, with 15 bases sitting between them. The DNA of the CDR3 is TGTGCCAGCAGCCAAGATTATGCGGGAACCGCCTCCTACGAGCAGTACTTC. This codes for CASSQDYAGTASYEQYF.

This chain uses TRBV19 with TRBJ1-2; the D is unclear. The CDR3 contains 14 residues. V was pared by 10 bases and J by 8 bases, with 23 bases between. Germline V lookup: CDR1 LNHDA, CDR2 SQIVND (reference sequence). CDR3 DNA: TGTGCCACCGGCGGGAGGTACCCCGCTTGGGGCTACACCTTC. It encodes CATGGRYPAWGYTF.

V is TRBV6-5 and J is TRBJ1-1; TRBD1 aligns across 8 bases. V lost 6 bases to trimming and J lost 0 bases; unmatched junction nucleotides: 3. Per the germline V gene, CDR1 is MNHEY and CDR2 is SVGAGI. This CDR3 has 14 amino acids. Written as DNA, the CDR3 is TGTGCCAGCAGGCGGACAGGGATGAACACTGAAGCTTTCTTT. This translates into CASRRTGMNTEAFF.

This chain links TRBV29-1 with TRBJ1-1; the D is unclear. CDR3 length: 16 residues. Trimming stripped 5 bases from V and 0 bases from J, with 19 bases between. In germline, CDR1 is SQVTM, CDR2 ANQGSEA. Here the CDR3 DNA reads TGCAGCGTTAGTAAATTCACAGAGCTCATGAACACTGAAGCTTTCTTT. It specifies CSVSKFTELMNTEAFF. Full variable domain (outside the CDR3, taken from reference TRBV29-1 and TRBJ1-1): SAVISQKPSRDICQRGTSLTIQCQVDSQVTMMFWYRQQPGQSLTLIATANQGSEATYESGFVIDKFPISRPNLTFSTLTVSNMSPEDSSIYLCSVSKFTELMNTEAFFGQGTRLTVV.

The rearrangement joins TRBV7-2 to TRBJ1-1; D gene unclear. The CDR3 is 15 amino acids. CDR1 and CDR2 (germline): SGHTA, FQGNSA. The V end lost 1 base, the J end lost 1 base, and 10 bases lay between the germline ends. This chain's CDR3 is CASSLEKSGNTEAFF. The DNA of the CDR3 is TGTGCCAGCAGCTTAGAAAAATCGGGGAACACTGAAGCTTTCTTT. The whole variable domain, remainder taken from reference TRBV7-2 and TRBJ1-1, is GAGVSQSPSNKVTEKGKDVELRCDPISGHTALYWYRQSLGQGLEFLIYFQGNSAPDKSGLPSDRFSAERTGGSVSTLTIQRTQQEDSAVYLCASSLEKSGNTEAFFGQGTRLTVV.

This sequence joins TRBV7-9 and TRBJ1-2, with TRBD1 as a possible D gene (6 bases). Germline V gives CDR1 SEHNR, CDR2 FQNEAQ (reference sequence). This CDR3 region has 14 residues. The V end was cut by 5 bases, the J end by 3 bases, with 13 bases between. CDR3 nucleotides: TGTGCCAGCAGCCCCCCCACAGGGTACTATGGCTACACCTTC. Translating gives CASSPPTGYYGYTF.

The genes are TRBV7-3 and TRBJ2-3; 9 bases map to TRBD2. Germline trimming cut 5 bases from V and 0 bases from J; bases unmatched to any gene: 3. This CDR3 comprises 15 residues. CDR1 is SGHTA, CDR2 FQGTGA, per germline. The CDR3 nucleotides read TGTGCCAGCAGCCTCACTAGCGGGAGCACAGATACGCAGTATTTT. Translated, it gives CASSLTSGSTDTQYF.

Regarding this clone: At one end the junction does not follow the germline gene, possibly because of a read error. The CDR3 DNA sequence: TGTGCCAGCAGCTGGGGATCTGGGGCCAACGGCCTGACTTTC. It translates to CASSWGSGANGLTF. The chain uses TRBV5-6 and TRBJ2-6; TRBD1 is a possible D gene (5 bases). Germline CDR1 and CDR2: SGHDT and YYEEEE. The length of the CDR3 is 14 residues.

The count of this clone is one. This rearrangement joins TRBV5-3 to TRBJ2-2; D unclear. TRBV5-3 is assigned to the ORF class and has an uncertain function. Deletions cut 0 bases from V and 0 bases from J, with 9 bases between. The CDR3 runs to 16 residues. The CDR3 DNA reads as TGTGCCAGAAGCTTGGTTGGGCGATCGAACACCGGGGAGCTGTTTTTT. This encodes CARSLVGRSNTGELFF.

This chain uses TRBV19 with TRBJ2-2; D might be TRBD2 (6 bases). The CDR3 has 21 amino acids. Trimming removed 6 bases at V and 7 bases at J, with 36 bases between. CDR1 is LNHDA, CDR2 SQIVND, per germline (reference sequence). CDR3 amino acids: CASREIGHRWEATGGGGELFF. The CDR3 coding sequence is TGTGCCAGTAGAGAGATTGGGCATAGATGGGAAGCTACCGGGGGAGGCGGGGAGCTGTTTTTT.

This clone was seen only a few times. The chain combines TRBV18 with TRBJ2-1; 12 bases agree with TRBD2. Germline assignment: CDR1 KGHSH and CDR2 LQKENI. This CDR3 spans 15 amino acids. J was trimmed by 3 bases and V by 6 bases; bases with no gene match: 3. CDR3 protein: CASSRTSGNYNEQFF. The CDR3 region has the DNA TGTGCCAGCTCCCGGACTAGCGGGAACTACAATGAGCAGTTCTTC.

The chain recombines TRBV5-4 with TRBJ2-3; D is uncertain. V was trimmed by 0 bases and J by 4 bases, leaving 12 bases between them. This CDR3 has 15 residues. The germline CDR1 and CDR2 sequences are SGHNT and YYREEE (reference sequence). The CDR3 DNA sequence: TGTGCCAGCAGCTTGGAGCGCTATAGTGCAGATACGCAGTATTTT. Its translation is CASSLERYSADTQYF.

The V and J genes are TRBV9 and TRBJ1-1, with a possible D match to TRBD1 (5 bases). The CDR3 sequence is 14 residues long. The germline gives CDR1 SGDLS, CDR2 YYNGEE. V was trimmed by 4 bases and J by 1 base, leaving 11 bases between them. This chain's CDR3 is CASSPLQGNTEAFF. As DNA, the CDR3 is TGTGCCAGCAGCCCCCTTCAGGGGAACACTGAAGCTTTCTTT. Using reference TRBV9 and TRBJ1-1 for the parts outside the CDR3, the full variable domain is DSGVTQTPKHLITATGQRVTLRCSPRSGDLSVYWYQQSLDQGLQFLIQYYNGEERAKGNILERFSAQQFPDLHSELNLSSLELGDSALYFCASSPLQGNTEAFFGQGTRLTVV.

The rearrangement links TRBV11-2 to TRBJ2-1; 9 bases map to TRBD2. In germline, CDR1 is SGHAT, CDR2 FQNNGV. Germline trimming cut 0 bases from V and 4 bases from J; bases unmatched to any gene: 4. The CDR3 totals 16 residues. The CDR3 here is CASSLDGLAGYNEQFF. The CDR3 DNA follows: TGTGCCAGCAGCTTAGATGGGCTAGCGGGATACAATGAGCAGTTCTTC.

J is TRBJ2-7 and V is TRBV29-1, with 7 bases matching TRBD2. The CDR3 covers 14 residues. Per the germline V gene, CDR1 is SQVTM and CDR2 is ANQGSEA. Unmatched junction bases numbered 6, after V lost 3 bases and J lost 1 base. CDR3 DNA: TGCAGCGTTGACAAGTACGGGGGGTCCTACGAGCAGTACTTC. Its translation: CSVDKYGGSYEQYF.

The chain recombines TRBV10-3 with TRBJ1-4, with a weak D call TRBD1 (5 bases). CDR1 is ENHRY and CDR2 is SYGVKD in the germline V gene. This CDR3 is 17 amino acids long. Trimming cost V 3 bases and J 0 bases, with 14 bases left between them. CDR3 residues: CAISDRDSATTNEKLFF. In DNA, the CDR3 is TGTGCCATCAGTGATAGAGACAGTGCTACAACTAATGAAAAACTGTTTTTT.

The V call is TRBV7-2, the J call TRBJ2-7; 8 nucleotides agree with TRBD2. This CDR3 has 17 amino acids. Germline lookup yields CDR1 SGHTA and CDR2 FQGNSA. The trim removed 3 bases at V and 0 bases at J, leaving 10 bases unmatched. The CDR3 DNA reads as TGTGCCAGCAGCTTGGGAGTAGAGCGGGAGTCCTCCTACGAGCAGTACTTC. It yields the protein CASSLGVERESSYEQYF.

The V gene is TRBV6-5, the J gene TRBJ2-3, with a weak D call TRBD1 (6 bases). The CDR3 is 14 amino acids. Germline CDR1 MNHEY, CDR2 SVGAGI. V was clipped by 2 bases and J by 4 bases, with 10 bases between them. The CDR3 is CASSYDSGADTQYF. CDR3 DNA: TGTGCCAGCAGTTACGACTCAGGGGCAGATACGCAGTATTTT.

The genes are TRBV28 and TRBJ2-5, with D possibly being TRBD1 (7 bases). V was pared by 2 bases and J by 4 bases, with 26 bases between. This CDR3 has 19 amino acids. CDR1 is MDHEN, CDR2 SYDVKM, per germline. CDR3: CASSLIRPGGSYLRETQYF. DNA of the CDR3: TGTGCCAGCAGTTTAATCCGGCCAGGGGGGTCTTACCTACGAGAGACCCAGTACTTC.

The CDR3: CASSLGPGNGNSPLHF. Written as DNA, the CDR3 is TGTGCCAGCTCACTGGGGCCAGGGAACGGAAATTCACCCCTCCACTTT. The chain couples TRBV18 to TRBJ1-6; D might be TRBD1 (5 bases). Germline V gene lookup returns CDR1 KGHSH and CDR2 LQKENI. The CDR3 is made up of 16 amino acids. V was clipped by 4 bases and J by 7 bases, with 17 bases between them.

This chain's CDR3 is CSVESGVGSQYF. CDR3 DNA sequence: TGCAGCGTTGAATCGGGGGTGGGCAGTCAGTACTTC. This chain connects TRBV29-1 to TRBJ2-4; possible D gene TRBD2, 6 bases. Germline lookup yields CDR1 SQVTM and CDR2 ANQGSEA. This CDR3 comprises 12 residues. V lost 2 bases to trimming and J lost 12 bases, with 14 bases between them.

The V call is TRBV5-1, the J call TRBJ1-1; D is unresolved. The germline V gene has CDR1 SGHRS and CDR2 YFSETQ. The ends were cut back, 4 bases at V and 0 bases at J, with 7 bases in the middle. This CDR3 contains 13 residues. CDR3 coding DNA: TGCGCCAGCAGCGCAACTTTGAACACTGAAGCTTTCTTT. Translating gives CASSATLNTEAFF.